Below, 7 T cell receptor beta chains from the same sample are listed, as sequenced in a study of T cell changes during pregnancy in multiple sclerosis. TCRdb keeps only in-frame clones here, not all; method: immunoSEQ multiplex PCR. The repertoire has tens of thousands of clones, 90% to 95% of them found once; the top ten carry approximately 6.1%. The sequences come from CD8+ T cells from peripheral blood mononuclear cells, collected in the second trimester of pregnancy. Receptors originate from a female donor with multiple sclerosis, enrolled in a pregnancy study.

The chain carries TRBV29-1 and TRBJ1-1, with D possibly TRBD1 on 5 matching bases. Germline CDR1 SQVTM, CDR2 ANQGSEA. CDR3 length equals 15 residues. The ends were cut back, 1 base at V and 0 bases at J, with 12 bases in the middle. CDR3 DNA sequence: TGCAGCGTTGAAGGCGGGGCGAGGATGAACACTGAAGCTTTCTTT. Amino acids: CSVEGGARMNTEAFF.

This clone was detected only once. The rearrangement uses TRBV15 and TRBJ2-3, with D maybe TRBD1 (5 bases). This CDR3 has 16 residues. CDR1 is LNHNV, CDR2 YYDKDF, per germline (reference sequence). Between the trimmed V and J ends, which lost 0 bases and 0 bases, there was a span of 10 bases. For the CDR3, the DNA is TGTGCCACCAGCAGAGACATCGGACAAAGCACAGATACGCAGTATTTT. It translates to CATSRDIGQSTDTQYF.

This chain links TRBV14 with TRBJ2-5; 9 bases map to TRBD1. CDR1 is SGHDN, CDR2 FVKESK, per germline. V was clipped by 0 bases and J by 1 base; unmatched bases: 15. The CDR3 extends over 20 amino acids. The chain's CDR3 is CASSQDPDRGTAYLQETQYF. CDR3 sequence (DNA): TGTGCCAGCAGCCAAGATCCTGACAGGGGGACTGCATACCTCCAAGAGACCCAGTACTTC.

The V call is TRBV23-1, the J call TRBJ2-1; 7 bases fit TRBD1. TRBV23-1 is identified as an open reading frame with a role that is uncertain. The CDR3 has 19 residues. J was trimmed by 0 bases and V by 7 bases; bases with no gene match: 18. In nucleotides, the CDR3 is TGCGCCAGCACCCCGGTTGCAGGGGGAACCGAGAGCTCCTACAATGAGCAGTTCTTC. It yields the protein CASTPVAGGTESSYNEQFF.

The J gene is TRBJ1-2, the V gene TRBV4-3; TRBD1 matches 7 bases. Germline V gives CDR1 LGHNA, CDR2 YSLEER. The CDR3 length is 18 residues. Losses at the gene ends were 3 bases for V and 2 bases for J; bases not matched to a gene: 15. For the CDR3, the DNA is TGCGCCAGCAGCCATGATCGGGGCTGGGACAGCCTAAACTATGGCTACACCTTC. Translating it yields CASSHDRGWDSLNYGYTF.

The V gene is TRBV7-9, the J gene TRBJ2-1; 7 bases agree with TRBD2. The germline CDR1 and CDR2 sequences are SEHNR and FQNEAQ (reference sequence). The V and J ends lost 0 bases and 4 bases, in that order; junction bases with no gene match: 6. This CDR3 region has 16 residues. The CDR3 nucleotides read TGTGCCAGCAGCTTAGCCGAGACTAGCATTTACAATGAGCAGTTCTTC. Encoded protein: CASSLAETSIYNEQFF.

This clone was recorded once. The chain employs TRBV7-2 and TRBJ2-1; TRBD1 agrees at 8 bases. V lost 3 bases, J lost 2 bases, and 12 bases stayed unmatched. CDR1 SGHTA and CDR2 FQGNSA come from the germline V gene. This CDR3 has 18 residues. CDR3 amino acids: CASSFGPDGQGPYNEQFF. DNA for the CDR3: TGTGCCAGCAGCTTTGGCCCCGACGGACAGGGCCCCTACAATGAGCAGTTCTTC.